The entry below describes one TCR beta chain. No antigen is known for it. The data belong to a study of STAT3 mutations in large granular lymphocyte leukemia. Turning to the study itself: Canonical activating STAT3 mutations were detected in roughly half of the longitudinally sequenced T-LGLL patients. Study-level results: Every T-cell large granular lymphocyte leukemia patient had at least one immunodominant TCR beta clonotype. Clonal expansion was inferred from other time points because no sample existed at each clone's first appearance. All newly emerging clones after therapy were STAT3 wild type.

With 5 bases removed from V and 2 bases from J, the gap between germline ends came to 18 bases. Looked up from germline, CDR1 is SEHNR and CDR2 is FQNEAQ (reference sequence). CDR3 length: 17 residues. Method: immunoSEQ multiplex PCR; TCRdb's copy keeps in-frame clones and lacks some. The top ten clones hold approximately 90% of a sample with about 2,600 clones, 85% to 90% of them seen once. This clonotype was sampled from a woman aged 70-85 years with T-cell large granular lymphocyte leukemia. Some clones in this sample may be carry-over from other donors' samples. The sequenced material came from peripheral blood mononuclear cells. This chain connects TRBV7-9 to TRBJ1-4, with D perhaps matching TRBD1 (5 bases). In DNA form, the CDR3 reads TGTGCCAGCAGCATCGGGACTAAACGGACCACTAATGAAAAACTGTTTTTT. The encoded protein is CASSIGTKRTTNEKLFF.